This entry lists 6 T cell receptor beta chains sequenced from one sample in a study of T cell repertoires in cytomegalovirus infection. TCRdb used MiXCR to reprocess the reads, holding one entry per CDR3 protein. The sample yields 250,000 to 300,000 distinct CDR3 sequences, roughly 25% seen once. The sequencing input was PBMCs. These receptors were obtained from a human donor in good health (CMV status not recorded). Some clones in this sample may be carry-over from other donors' samples.

This clonotype occurred once. The chain joins TRBV7-8 to TRBJ2-3; a possible D gene is TRBD2 (6 bases). There are 16 residues in the CDR3. V dropped 5 bases and J dropped 2 bases, with 17 bases sitting between them. CDR1 is SGHVS and CDR2 is FQNEAQ in the germline V gene. CDR3 sequence: CASSKRSLANTDTQYF. The CDR3 DNA reads as TGTGCCAGCAGCAAGAGAAGTCTAGCGAACACAGATACGCAGTATTTT.

This chain links TRBV5-6 with TRBJ2-7, with D perhaps TRBD1 (6 bases). Trimming cost V 7 bases and J 6 bases, with 11 bases left between them. Germline loops: CDR1 SGHDT, CDR2 YYEEEE. The CDR3 runs 11 residues. Here the CDR3 reads CASQQGGEQYF. Written as DNA, the CDR3 is TGTGCCAGCCAACAGGGCGGCGAGCAGTACTTC.

This clonotype was seen a few times. The chain recombines TRBV5-4 with TRBJ2-2, with a possible D match to TRBD1 (5 bases). CDR1 is SGHNT and CDR2 is YYREEE in the germline V gene (reference sequence). V lost 5 bases and J 7 bases, leaving 9 bases between the germline ends. The length of the CDR3 is 12 residues. The CDR3 sequence: CASRQDVGELFF. The CDR3 coding sequence is TGTGCCAGCAGACAGGACGTCGGGGAGCTGTTTTTT.

This clonotype appeared many times. V usage is TRBV7-2 and J usage is TRBJ2-7, with TRBD2 identical over 9 bases. The V gene's germline CDR1 is SGHTA and CDR2 FQGNSA. With 3 bases clipped from V and 3 bases from J, the junction kept 0 bases outside the gene matches. This CDR3 contains 13 residues. In nucleotides, the CDR3 is TGTGCCAGCAGCTTGACTAGCGGCTACGAGCAGTACGTC. Translation gives CASSLTSGYEQYV.

This clonotype was picked up many times. J is TRBJ2-7 and V is TRBV7-2; 7 bases agree with TRBD2. CDR3 length: 13 amino acids. V shed 0 bases and J 6 bases; nucleotides not matched to a gene: 2. Germline V gene data show CDR1 as SGHTA and CDR2 as FQGNSA. The CDR3 protein is CASSLAGEGEQYF. Here the CDR3 DNA reads TGTGCCAGCAGCTTAGCGGGGGAGGGCGAGCAGTACTTC.

The chain carries TRBV9 and TRBJ2-5; D may match TRBD1 or TRBD2 (6 bases each). The CDR3 has 16 amino acids. The germline CDR1 and CDR2 sequences are SGDLS and YYNGEE. Trimming cost V 0 bases and J 4 bases, with 16 bases left between them. In nucleotides, the CDR3 is TGTGCCAGCAGCGTAGCGGGGGCGATGGTAGGAGAGACCCAGTACTTC. The encoded protein is CASSVAGAMVGETQYF.